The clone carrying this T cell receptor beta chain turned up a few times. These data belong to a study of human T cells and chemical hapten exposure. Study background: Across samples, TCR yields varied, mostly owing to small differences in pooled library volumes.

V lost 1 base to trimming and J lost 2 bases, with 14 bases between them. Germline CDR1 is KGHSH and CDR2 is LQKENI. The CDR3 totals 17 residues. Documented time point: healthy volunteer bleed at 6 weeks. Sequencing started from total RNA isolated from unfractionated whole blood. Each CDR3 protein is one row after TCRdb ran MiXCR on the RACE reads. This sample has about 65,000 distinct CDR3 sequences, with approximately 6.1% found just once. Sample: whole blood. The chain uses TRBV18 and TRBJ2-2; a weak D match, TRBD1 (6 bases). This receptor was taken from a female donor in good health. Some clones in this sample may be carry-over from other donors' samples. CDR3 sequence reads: CASSPQQGPANTGELFF. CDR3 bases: TGTGCCAGCTCACCACAACAGGGTCCTGCAAACACCGGGGAGCTGTTTTTT. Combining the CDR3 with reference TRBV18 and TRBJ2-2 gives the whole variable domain NAGVMQNPRHLVRRRGQEARLRCSPMKGHSHVYWYRQLPEEGLKFMVYLQKENIIDESGMPKERFSAEFPKEGPSILRIQQVVRGDSAAYFCASSPQQGPANTGELFFGEGSRLTVL.